These 23 T cell receptor beta chains came from one sample sequenced in a study of beta chain features in type 1 diabetes. Expressed TCRB transcripts were sequenced because the isolated RNA had all been reverse transcribed beforehand. Clones were read by immunoSEQ multiplex PCR, and TCRdb kept only the in-frame ones, dropping some. The sample yields more than 350,000 clones, roughly 11% seen once. Sequences were obtained from naive CD4+ T cells from blood. These receptors were taken from a woman under 30 in good health.

CDR3 protein: CASSSGLARDFPEQFF. The CDR3 nucleotides are TGTGCCAGCAGCTCCGGACTAGCCAGAGATTTTCCTGAGCAGTTCTTC. The chain is built from TRBV9 and TRBJ2-1; 8 bases agree with TRBD2. This CDR3 contains 16 residues. After removal of 4 bases from V and 9 bases from J, the junction contained 15 bases not matched to a gene. Per the germline V gene, CDR1 is SGDLS and CDR2 is YYNGEE. Supplemented by reference TRBV9 and TRBJ2-1, the full variable domain reads DSGVTQTPKHLITATGQRVTLRCSPRSGDLSVYWYQQSLDQGLQFLIQYYNGEERAKGNILERFSAQQFPDLHSELNLSSLELGDSALYFCASSSGLARDFPEQFFGPGTRLTVL.

This clone was detected a few times. The chain uses TRBV5-4 and TRBJ2-3, with 11 positions matching TRBD2. Germline CDR1 reads SGHNT; CDR2 reads YYREEE (reference sequence). With 2 bases clipped from V and 4 bases from J, the junction kept 6 bases outside the gene matches. The CDR3 sequence is 16 residues long. The CDR3 DNA is TGTGCCAGCAGCTTAAGACTAGCGGGGTTGGCAGATACGCAGTATTTT. Encoded protein: CASSLRLAGLADTQYF.

The V and J genes are TRBV30 and TRBJ1-1; D is possibly TRBD1 (5 bases). CDR1 GTSNPN and CDR2 SVGIG come from the germline V gene (reference sequence). Trimming pared 3 bases from V and 4 bases from J, leaving 12 bases between. The CDR3 length is 13 residues. The chain's CDR3 is CAWSNGHFTEAFF. In nucleotides, the CDR3 is TGTGCCTGGAGCAACGGACATTTCACTGAAGCTTTCTTT.

The rearrangement joins TRBV7-2 to TRBJ1-5, with D perhaps TRBD1 (6 bases). This CDR3 spans 14 amino acids. Per the germline V gene, CDR1 is SGHTA and CDR2 is FQGNSA. The V and J ends lost 0 bases and 6 bases respectively, with 9 bases between them. The DNA for the CDR3 is TGTGCCAGCAGCTTAGCGGGGGCAGTTCAGCCCCAGCATTTT. Translated, it gives CASSLAGAVQPQHF.

The CDR3 coding sequence is TGCGCCAGCAGCTTGGTTCTTAACTACGAGCAGTACTTC. It yields the protein CASSLVLNYEQYF. V is TRBV5-1 and J is TRBJ2-7; D uncertain. This CDR3 has 13 amino acids. The germline V gene encodes CDR1 SGHRS and CDR2 YFSETQ. V was trimmed by 0 bases and J by 3 bases, leaving 7 bases between them.

This clone has a handful of counts. The V gene is TRBV9, the J gene TRBJ2-2; 7 nucleotides line up with TRBD1. CDR1 and CDR2 from the germline V gene are SGDLS and YYNGEE. The junction had 8 bases not matched to a gene; V was cut back by 2 bases and J by 1 base. This CDR3 region has 17 residues. The CDR3, as DNA: TGTGCCAGCAGCGTGCCCAAGGGGACAGAGAACACCGGGGAGCTGTTTTTT. Translated: CASSVPKGTENTGELFF.

This clone was observed a few times. This chain joins TRBV29-1 and TRBJ1-2; a possible D gene is TRBD1 (6 bases). V was cut by 7 bases and J by 7 bases, with 13 bases left in between. CDR1 SQVTM and CDR2 ANQGSEA come from the germline V gene. The CDR3 contains 11 residues. Written as DNA, the CDR3 is TGCAGCGGTGACACAGGGCTTGGCTACACCTTC. It translates to CSGDTGLGYTF.

The chain combines TRBV7-9 with TRBJ1-1, with TRBD1 identical over 7 bases. Germline V gene lookup returns CDR1 SEHNR and CDR2 FQNEAQ (reference sequence). V lost 4 bases and J lost 3; bases outside the gene matches: 2. The CDR3 length is 13 residues. For the CDR3, the DNA is TGTGCCAGCAGCTATACAGGGGACACTGAAGCTTTCTTT. Encoded protein: CASSYTGDTEAFF.

This clone was recorded a few times. V and J are TRBV9 and TRBJ2-1, with D possibly matching TRBD1 (5 bases). Trimming removed 4 bases from V and 0 bases from J, with 11 bases in between. This CDR3 is 15 amino acids long. CDR1 is SGDLS and CDR2 is YYNGEE in the germline V gene. As DNA, the CDR3 is TGTGCCAGCAGCAAGACAGCGAGCTCCTACAATGAGCAGTTCTTC. Amino acids: CASSKTASSYNEQFF.

This clone was counted a few times. The chain uses TRBV23-1 and TRBJ2-2; D is ambiguous. TRBV23-1 is labeled an ORF, and its function is uncertain. Trimming stripped 2 bases from V and 2 bases from J, with 3 bases between. This CDR3 has 13 residues. CDR3 residues: CASSQPNTGELFF. CDR3 nucleotides: TGCGCCAGCAGTCAACCCAACACCGGGGAGCTGTTTTTT.

This clone has more than one count but fewer than ten. This chain links TRBV27 with TRBJ2-7; D remains ambiguous. Between the trimmed V and J ends, which lost 3 bases and 0 bases, there was a span of 9 bases. The CDR3 spans 14 residues. Per germline, CDR1 MNHEY and CDR2 SMNVEV (reference sequence). Here the CDR3 DNA reads TGTGCCAGCAGTTTGCTGGGAAACTCCTACGAGCAGTACTTC. As protein: CASSLLGNSYEQYF.

This chain links TRBV7-9 with TRBJ2-7; no clear D gene. This CDR3 region has 13 residues. Germline V gene sequence: CDR1 SEHNR, CDR2 FQNEAQ (reference sequence). V gave up 5 bases and J gave up 7 bases, with 15 bases separating them. CDR3 DNA sequence: TGTGCCAGCAGCATCGGGTCCCCGATGGAGCAGTACGTC. The encoded protein is CASSIGSPMEQYV.

This sequence joins TRBV6-6 and TRBJ1-1; D is perhaps TRBD1 (5 bases). This CDR3 has 13 amino acids. From germline, CDR1 is MNHNY and CDR2 SVGAGI (reference sequence). Here the CDR3 reads CAAGREKDTEAFF. DNA of the CDR3: TGTGCAGCCGGCAGGGAGAAGGACACTGAAGCTTTCTTT.

This clone has more than one count but fewer than ten. The chain recombines TRBV11-2 with TRBJ2-3, with 7 bases matching TRBD1. This CDR3 has 14 residues. Germline V gene lookup returns CDR1 SGHAT and CDR2 FQNNGV. Losses at the gene ends were 6 bases for V and 5 bases for J; bases not matched to a gene: 8. Written as DNA, the CDR3 is TGTGCCAGCAGACCTGTACAGGGGCGAGATACGCAGTATTTT. Protein: CASRPVQGRDTQYF.

The chain recombines TRBV19 with TRBJ2-5; D unresolved. Germline V gene data show CDR1 as LNHDA and CDR2 as SQIVND (reference sequence). The CDR3 has 14 residues. Trimming shortened V by 1 base and J by 5 bases, and 11 bases separated the two germline ends. The CDR3 nucleotides read TGTGCCAGTAGTATAGCCCCTATAGGGGAGACCCAGTACTTC. It encodes CASSIAPIGETQYF.

V gene TRBV2 combines with J gene TRBJ2-3; no definite D call. CDR1 SNHLY and CDR2 FYNNEI come from the germline V gene. This CDR3 spans 10 amino acids. Trimming removed 8 bases at V and 4 bases at J, with 4 bases between. In DNA, the CDR3 is TGTGCCAGCGGTTCAGATACGCAGTATTTT. Its protein product is CASGSDTQYF. The entire variable domain, with the rest obtained from reference TRBV2 and TRBJ2-3, is as follows: EPEVTQTPSHQVTQMGQEVILRCVPISNHLYFYWYRQILGQKVEFLVSFYNNEISEKSEIFDDQFSVERPDGSNFTLKIRSTKLEDSAMYFCASGSDTQYFGPGTRLTVL.

This clone has a single count. This chain links TRBV11-1 with TRBJ1-2; 9 nucleotides match TRBD1. The CDR3 spans 13 residues. V lost 5 bases, J lost 4 bases, and 2 bases stayed unmatched. The germline V gene has CDR1 SGHAT and CDR2 FQDESV (reference sequence). CDR3: CASSVGQGYGYTF. CDR3 nucleotides: TGTGCCAGCAGCGTGGGACAGGGCTATGGCTACACCTTC.

V gene TRBV15 combines with J gene TRBJ1-6; D gene ambiguous. CDR1 is LNHNV and CDR2 is YYDKDF in the germline V gene (reference sequence). The CDR3 is 14 residues long. Trimming took off 0 bases at V and 5 bases at J, with 5 bases between the two ends. The chain's CDR3 is CATSRDFHNSPLHF. Here the CDR3 DNA reads TGTGCCACCAGCAGAGACTTCCATAATTCACCCCTCCACTTT. The variable domain in full, completed from reference TRBV15 and TRBJ1-6, reads DAMVIQNPRYQVTQFGKPVTLSCSQTLNHNVMYWYQQKSSQAPKLLFHYYDKDFNNEADTPDNFQSRRPNTSFCFLDIRSPGLGDTAMYLCATSRDFHNSPLHFGNGTRLTVT.

There are a few counts of this clone. The gene calls are TRBV5-1 and TRBJ2-3; a weak D match, TRBD1 (6 bases). The V gene's germline CDR1 is SGHRS and CDR2 YFSETQ. V lost 1 base, J lost 2 bases, and 11 bases lay in between. The CDR3 is made up of 15 amino acids. CDR3 amino acids: CASSLIAGDTDTQYF. DNA of the CDR3: TGCGCCAGCAGCTTGATCGCAGGGGACACAGATACGCAGTATTTT.

Only a few counts were recorded for this clone. CDR3 in amino acids: CASSLEVSGASGYTF. The CDR3 coding sequence is TGTGCCAGCAGTTTAGAGGTTTCGGGGGCTAGTGGCTACACCTTC. The rearrangement links TRBV27 to TRBJ1-2, with D perhaps TRBD1 (6 bases). The germline V gene has CDR1 MNHEY and CDR2 SMNVEV (reference sequence). V was shortened by 2 bases and J by 7 bases, with 17 bases between the two germline ends. There are 15 residues in the CDR3.

This clone was observed a few times. The chain combines TRBV29-1 with TRBJ2-3; 9 bases agree with TRBD2. Germline assignment: CDR1 SQVTM and CDR2 ANQGSEA. The CDR3 runs to 14 residues. J lost 4 bases, V lost 8 bases, and 10 bases had no gene match. The CDR3 region is CSSRTSATADTQYF. The CDR3 nucleotides read TGCAGCTCCAGGACTAGCGCAACGGCAGATACGCAGTATTTT.

The rearrangement links TRBV23-1 to TRBJ2-7; no definite D call. TRBV23-1 is reported as an ORF; its role is uncertain. The CDR3 totals 16 residues. The ends were cut back, 7 bases at V and 3 bases at J, with 22 bases in the middle. The CDR3 DNA reads as TGCGCCAGCACCCCCTCCGGGCCCAAGAACAGCTACGAGCAGTACGTC. This encodes CASTPSGPKNSYEQYV.

This clone occurred a few times. The V and J genes are TRBV9 and TRBJ2-3; TRBD2 matches 7 bases. Germline V gives CDR1 SGDLS, CDR2 YYNGEE. Losses at the gene ends were 1 base for V and 0 bases for J; bases not matched to a gene: 2. The CDR3 is 15 amino acids. The CDR3 nucleotides read TGTGCCAGCAGCGTAAGCGGGGTTAGCACAGATACGCAGTATTTT. Amino acid sequence: CASSVSGVSTDTQYF.